This TCR beta chain was recovered during a study of cytomegalovirus exposure and HLA in healthy donors. The primer mix had 60 Vbeta and 13 Jbeta primers. The method was immunoSEQ multiplex PCR; TCRdb's version includes in-frame clones alone and lacks a portion of them. The sample contains some 190,000 clones, more than 75% of which appear only once. This CDR3 comprises 16 residues. Per the germline V gene, CDR1 is WNHNN and CDR2 is SYGVQD (reference sequence). V trimming: 3 bases; J trimming: 0 bases; junction bases outside the gene matches: 5. This TCR derives from a woman in her thirties in good health and CMV-seropositive. The rearrangement links TRBV10-1 to TRBJ2-3, with 8 bases lining up with TRBD1. The sample comprised PBMCs. CDR3 nucleotide sequence: TGCGCCAGCAGTGAAGGACAGGGTACTAGCACAGATACGCAGTATTTT. It is translated as CASSEGQGTSTDTQYF.